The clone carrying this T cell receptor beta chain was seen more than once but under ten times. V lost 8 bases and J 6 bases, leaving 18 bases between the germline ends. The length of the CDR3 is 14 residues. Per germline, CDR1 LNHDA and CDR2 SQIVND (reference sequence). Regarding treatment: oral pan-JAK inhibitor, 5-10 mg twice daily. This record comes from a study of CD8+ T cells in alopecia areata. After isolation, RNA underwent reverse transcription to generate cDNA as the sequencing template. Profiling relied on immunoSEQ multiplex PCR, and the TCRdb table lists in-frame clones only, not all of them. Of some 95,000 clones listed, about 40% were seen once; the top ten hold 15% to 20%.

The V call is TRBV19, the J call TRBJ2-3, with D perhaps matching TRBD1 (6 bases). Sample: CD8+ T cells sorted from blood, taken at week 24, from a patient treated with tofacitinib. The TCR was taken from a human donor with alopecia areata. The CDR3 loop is CASDNSDSRDTQYF. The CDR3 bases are TGTGCCAGTGATAACTCGGACAGTAGGGATACGCAGTATTTT.